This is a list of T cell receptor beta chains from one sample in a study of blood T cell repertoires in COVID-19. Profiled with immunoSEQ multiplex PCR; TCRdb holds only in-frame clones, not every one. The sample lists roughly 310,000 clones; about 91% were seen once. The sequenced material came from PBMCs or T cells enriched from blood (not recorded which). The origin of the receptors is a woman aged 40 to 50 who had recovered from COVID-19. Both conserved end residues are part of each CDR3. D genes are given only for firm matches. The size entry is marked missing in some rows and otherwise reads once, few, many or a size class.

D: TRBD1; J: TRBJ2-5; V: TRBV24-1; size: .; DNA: TGTGCCACCAGTGGGCCGGTCACAGGGGGAGACCAAGAGACCCAGTACTTC; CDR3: CATSGPVTGGDQETQYF
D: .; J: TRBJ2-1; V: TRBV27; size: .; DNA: TGTGCCAGCAGTCGGGGAACCGGGGGACAGTACAATGAGCAGTTCTTC; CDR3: CASSRGTGGQYNEQFF
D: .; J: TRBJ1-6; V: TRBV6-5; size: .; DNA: TGTGCCAGCAGTTACGAAGGGCGGGAAATGAATTCACCCCTCCACTTT; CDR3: CASSYEGREMNSPLHF
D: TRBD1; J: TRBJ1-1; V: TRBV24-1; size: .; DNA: TGTGCCACCAGCCAAGCGACAGGGCGGACCACTGAAGCTTTCTTT; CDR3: CATSQATGRTTEAFF
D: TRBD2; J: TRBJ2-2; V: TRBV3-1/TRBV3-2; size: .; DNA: TGTGCCAGCAGCCCGGGAGGCGGGGAGCTGTTTTTT; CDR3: CASSPGGGELFF
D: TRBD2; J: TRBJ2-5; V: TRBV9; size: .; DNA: TGTGCCAGCAGCGTAGGGCTAGCGGGAGTAGGGGTTCGGGAGACCCAGTACTTC; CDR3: CASSVGLAGVGVRETQYF
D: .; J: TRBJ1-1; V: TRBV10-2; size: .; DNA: TGCGCCAGCAGTGCTTACACAAGCACTGAAGCTTTCTTT; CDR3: CASSAYTSTEAFF
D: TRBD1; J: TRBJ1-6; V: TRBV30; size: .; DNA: TGTGCCTGGAGTGTAAGGACAGGGAATTCACCCCTCCACTTT; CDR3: CAWSVRTGNSPLHF
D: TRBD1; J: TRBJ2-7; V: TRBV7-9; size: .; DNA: TGTGCCAGCAGCTTAGTGGACAGGGGTAAACACGAGCAGTACTTC; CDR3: CASSLVDRGKHEQYF
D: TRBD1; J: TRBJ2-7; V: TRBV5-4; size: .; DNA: TGTGCCAGCAGCATCGATGGGACAGTTTCCTACGAGCAGTACTTC; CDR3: CASSIDGTVSYEQYF
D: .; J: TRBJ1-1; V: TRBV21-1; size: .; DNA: TGTGCCAGCAGCAACGGGGGACCCTCGCCGGGGGGGGATCTGAACACTGAAGCTTTCTTT; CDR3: CASSNGGPSPGGDLNTEAFF
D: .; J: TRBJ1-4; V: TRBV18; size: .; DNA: TGTGCCAGCTCACCAATGGGCCCAACTAATGAAAAACTGTTTTTT; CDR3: CASSPMGPTNEKLFF
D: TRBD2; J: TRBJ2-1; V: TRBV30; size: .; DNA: TGTGCCTTAGACCCTAGCGGCACCAATGAGCAGTTCTTC; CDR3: CALDPSGTNEQFF
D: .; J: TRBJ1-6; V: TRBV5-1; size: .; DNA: TGCGCCAGCAGCTTGGTTGCGGGCGGATCCAATTCACCCCTCCACTTT; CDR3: CASSLVAGGSNSPLHF
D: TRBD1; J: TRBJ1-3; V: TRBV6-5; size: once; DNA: TGTGCCACCAGGACAGGGGCTGGAAACACCATATATTTT; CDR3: CATRTGAGNTIYF